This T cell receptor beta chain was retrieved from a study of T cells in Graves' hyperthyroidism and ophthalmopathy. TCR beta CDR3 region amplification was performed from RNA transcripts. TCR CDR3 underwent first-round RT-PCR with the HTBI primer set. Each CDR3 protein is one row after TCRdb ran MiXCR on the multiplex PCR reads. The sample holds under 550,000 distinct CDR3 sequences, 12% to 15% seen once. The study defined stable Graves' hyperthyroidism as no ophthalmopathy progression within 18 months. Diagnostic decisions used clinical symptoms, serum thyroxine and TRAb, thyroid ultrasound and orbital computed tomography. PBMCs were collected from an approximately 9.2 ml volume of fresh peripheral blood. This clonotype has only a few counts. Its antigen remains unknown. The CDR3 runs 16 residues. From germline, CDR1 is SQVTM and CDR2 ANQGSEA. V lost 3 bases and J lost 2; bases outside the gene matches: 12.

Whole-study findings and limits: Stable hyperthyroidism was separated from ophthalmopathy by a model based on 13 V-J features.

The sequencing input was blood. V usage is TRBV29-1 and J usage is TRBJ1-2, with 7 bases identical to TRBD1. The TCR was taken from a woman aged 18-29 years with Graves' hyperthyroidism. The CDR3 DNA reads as TGCAGCGTTGAGGGCGTGCGACAGGGCCTAAACTATGGCTACACCTTC. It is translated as CSVEGVRQGLNYGYTF.